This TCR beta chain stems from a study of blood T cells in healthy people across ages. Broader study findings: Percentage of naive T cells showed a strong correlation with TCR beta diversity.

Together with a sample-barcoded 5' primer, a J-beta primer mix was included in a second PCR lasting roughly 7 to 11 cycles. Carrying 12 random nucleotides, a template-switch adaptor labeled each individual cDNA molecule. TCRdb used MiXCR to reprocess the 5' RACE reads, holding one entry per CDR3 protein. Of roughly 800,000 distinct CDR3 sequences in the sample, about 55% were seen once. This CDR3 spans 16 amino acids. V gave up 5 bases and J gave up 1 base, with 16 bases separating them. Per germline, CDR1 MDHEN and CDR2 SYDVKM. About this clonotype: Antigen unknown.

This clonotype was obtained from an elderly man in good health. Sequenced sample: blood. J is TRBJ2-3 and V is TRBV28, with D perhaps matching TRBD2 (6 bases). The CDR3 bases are TGTGCCAGCAGTGGGGACTTAGGGCGAGGCACAGATACGCAGTATTTT. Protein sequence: CASSGDLGRGTDTQYF. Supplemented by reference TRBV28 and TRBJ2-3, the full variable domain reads DVKVTQSSRYLVKRTGEKVFLECVQDMDHENMFWYRQDPGLGLRLIYFSYDVKMKEKGDIPEGYSVSREKKERFSLILESASTNQTSMYLCASSGDLGRGTDTQYFGPGTRLTVL.